This T cell receptor (beta chain) was sequenced in a study of glioma-infiltrating T cells. The CDR3 is 16 residues long. CDR1 is MNHEY and CDR2 is SVGAGI in the germline V gene. General study points: Only very few CDR3 sequences appeared in both tissue and blood.

TCR alpha and beta CDR3 regions were amplified from RNA using iRepertoire nested multiplex PCR. For one-step reverse transcription and amplification, about 90-400 ng of tissue mRNA or PBMC total RNA was used. TCRdb independently ran MiXCR on the multiplex PCR reads; one entry per CDR3 protein. Of about 130,000 distinct CDR3 sequences listed, approximately 26% are singletons. Of note for this clonotype: Its antigen remains unidentified. Lacking the conserved final phenylalanine or tryptophan, this CDR3 likely reflects a read error.

The gene calls are TRBV6-5 and TRBJ1-2; D is possibly TRBD1 (6 bases). Sequencing was carried out using glioma tissue, nonneoplastic brain tissue, or PBMCs (not recorded which). The clonotype originates from a human donor with low-grade glioma or glioblastoma, undergoing nonglioma brain surgery, or in good health (not recorded which). The CDR3 DNA follows: TGTGACAGCAGTTACACCTGGGACACCACGATTTATGGCTACACCTAC. Residues: CDSSYTWDTTIYGYTY.